The present T cell receptor (beta chain) was sequenced within a study of control samples from healthy donors and cancer patients. Germline V lookup: CDR1 SGHKS, CDR2 YYEKEE (reference sequence). The CDR3 extends over 14 amino acids. The V and J ends lost 4 bases and 4 bases respectively, with 15 bases between them. Clones were read by immunoSEQ multiplex PCR, and TCRdb kept only the in-frame ones, dropping some. The table shows 350,000 to 450,000 clones, with 90% occurring only once. The sequenced material came from PBMCs. The chain combines TRBV5-5 with TRBJ2-7; D perhaps matches TRBD1 (6 bases). The sequence came from a man in his forties or fifties with head and neck cancer. In nucleotides, the CDR3 is TGTGCCAGCAGCAACGGGGACACCACTTACGAGCAGTACTTC. This codes for CASSNGDTTYEQYF.